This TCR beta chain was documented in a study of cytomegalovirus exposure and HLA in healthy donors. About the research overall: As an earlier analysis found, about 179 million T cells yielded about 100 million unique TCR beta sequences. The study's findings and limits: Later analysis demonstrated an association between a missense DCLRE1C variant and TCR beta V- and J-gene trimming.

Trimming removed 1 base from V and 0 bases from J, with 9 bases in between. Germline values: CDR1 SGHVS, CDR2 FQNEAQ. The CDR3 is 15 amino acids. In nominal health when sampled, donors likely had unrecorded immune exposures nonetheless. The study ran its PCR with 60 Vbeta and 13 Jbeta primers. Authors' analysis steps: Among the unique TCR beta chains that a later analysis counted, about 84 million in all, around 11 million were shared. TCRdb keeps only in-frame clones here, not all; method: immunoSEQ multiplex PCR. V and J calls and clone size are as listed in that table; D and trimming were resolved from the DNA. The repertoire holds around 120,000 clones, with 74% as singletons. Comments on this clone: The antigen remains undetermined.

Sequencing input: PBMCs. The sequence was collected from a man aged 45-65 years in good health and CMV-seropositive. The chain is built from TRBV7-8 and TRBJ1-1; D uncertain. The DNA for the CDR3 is TGTGCCAGCAGCTTAGGTCTGGCAATGAACACTGAAGCTTTCTTT. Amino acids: CASSLGLAMNTEAFF.